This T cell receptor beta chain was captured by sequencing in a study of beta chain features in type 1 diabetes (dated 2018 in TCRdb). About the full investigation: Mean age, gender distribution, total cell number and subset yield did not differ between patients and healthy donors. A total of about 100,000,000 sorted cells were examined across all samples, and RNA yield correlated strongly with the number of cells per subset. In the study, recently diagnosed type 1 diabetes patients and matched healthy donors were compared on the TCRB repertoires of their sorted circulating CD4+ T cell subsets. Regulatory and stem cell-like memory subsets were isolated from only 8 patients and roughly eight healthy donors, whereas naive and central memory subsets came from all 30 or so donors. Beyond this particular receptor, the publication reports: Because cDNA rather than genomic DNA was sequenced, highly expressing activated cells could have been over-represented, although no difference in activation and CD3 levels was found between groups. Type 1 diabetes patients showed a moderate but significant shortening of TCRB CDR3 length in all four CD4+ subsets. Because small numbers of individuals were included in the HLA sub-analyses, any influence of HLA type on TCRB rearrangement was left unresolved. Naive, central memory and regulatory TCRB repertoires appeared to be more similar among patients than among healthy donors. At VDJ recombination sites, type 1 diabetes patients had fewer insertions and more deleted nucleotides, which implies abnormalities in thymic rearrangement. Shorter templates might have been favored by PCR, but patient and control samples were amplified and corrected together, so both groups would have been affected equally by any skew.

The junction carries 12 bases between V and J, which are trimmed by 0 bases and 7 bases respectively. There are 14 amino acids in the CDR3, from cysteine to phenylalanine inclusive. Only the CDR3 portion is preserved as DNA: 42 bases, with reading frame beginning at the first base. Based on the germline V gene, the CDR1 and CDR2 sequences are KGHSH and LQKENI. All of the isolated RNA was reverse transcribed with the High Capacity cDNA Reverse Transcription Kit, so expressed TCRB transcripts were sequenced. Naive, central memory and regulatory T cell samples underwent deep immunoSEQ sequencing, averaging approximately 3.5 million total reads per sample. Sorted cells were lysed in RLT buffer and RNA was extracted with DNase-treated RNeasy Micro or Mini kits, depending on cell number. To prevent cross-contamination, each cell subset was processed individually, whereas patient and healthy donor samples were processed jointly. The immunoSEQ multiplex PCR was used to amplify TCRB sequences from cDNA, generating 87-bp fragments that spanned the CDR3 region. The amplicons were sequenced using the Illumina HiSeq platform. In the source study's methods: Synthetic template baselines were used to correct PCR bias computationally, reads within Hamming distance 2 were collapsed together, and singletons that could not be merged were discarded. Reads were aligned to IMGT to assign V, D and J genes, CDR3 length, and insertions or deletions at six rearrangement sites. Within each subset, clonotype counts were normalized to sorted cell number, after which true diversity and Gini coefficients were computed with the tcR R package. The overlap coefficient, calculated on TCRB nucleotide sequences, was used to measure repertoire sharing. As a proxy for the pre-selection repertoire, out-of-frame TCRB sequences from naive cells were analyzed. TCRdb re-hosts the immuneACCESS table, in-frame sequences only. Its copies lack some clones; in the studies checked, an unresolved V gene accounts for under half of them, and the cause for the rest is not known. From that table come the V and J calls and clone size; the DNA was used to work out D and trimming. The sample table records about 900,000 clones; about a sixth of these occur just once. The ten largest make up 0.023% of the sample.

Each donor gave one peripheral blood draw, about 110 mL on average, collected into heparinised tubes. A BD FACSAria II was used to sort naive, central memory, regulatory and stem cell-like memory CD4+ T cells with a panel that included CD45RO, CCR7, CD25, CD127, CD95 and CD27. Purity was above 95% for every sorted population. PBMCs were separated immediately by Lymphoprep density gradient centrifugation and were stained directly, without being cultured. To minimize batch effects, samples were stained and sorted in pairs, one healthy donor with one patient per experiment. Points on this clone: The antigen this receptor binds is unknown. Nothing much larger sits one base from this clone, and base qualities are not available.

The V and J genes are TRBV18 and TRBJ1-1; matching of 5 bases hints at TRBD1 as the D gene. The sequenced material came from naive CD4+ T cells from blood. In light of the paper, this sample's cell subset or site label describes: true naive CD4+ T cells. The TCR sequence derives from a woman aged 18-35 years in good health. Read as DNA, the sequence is TGTGCCAGCTCACCACCTGACAGCTACTATGAAGCTTTCTTT. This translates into CASSPPDSYYEAFF.